The 25 T cell receptor beta chains in this list originate from one sample, sequenced in a study of post-analysis software for immune sequencing data. Study findings and constraints: With TRBV5-6, TRBV5-1 and TRBV20-1 included, about five TRBV segments were more frequent in patients than in controls.

No antigen has been identified for these receptors. Prepared TCR beta cDNA libraries contained unique molecular identifiers. TCRdb processed the PCR reads anew with MiXCR; each CDR3 protein has one entry. The data show about half a million distinct CDR3 sequences, roughly 45% seen once. Sequenced material: blood. The receptors were gathered from a girl aged 10-17 years with multiple sclerosis.

This clonotype was seen a few times. The chain couples TRBV4-2 to TRBJ2-4, with 8 bases that match TRBD2. CDR3 size: 17 residues. The V gene end was trimmed by 4 bases and the J gene end by 2 bases; junction bases not matched to a gene: 10. Germline V CDR1 and CDR2: LGHNA, YNFKEQ. The chain's CDR3 is CASSPAGERGPKNIQYF. The CDR3 DNA is TGTGCCAGCAGCCCAGCGGGAGAGCGGGGGCCCAAAAACATTCAGTACTTC.

This rearrangement joins TRBV20-1 to TRBJ1-6, with D unclear. CDR3 length equals 9 residues. Trimming took 4 bases from V and 11 from J, leaving 3 bases between them. Germline CDR1 DFQATT, CDR2 SNEGSKA (reference sequence). The CDR3 coding sequence is TGCAGTGCTAAGCCACCCCTCCACTTT. Translating it yields CSAKPPLHF.

The chain is built from TRBV5-1 and TRBJ1-1; no definite D call. V was shortened by 0 bases and J by 1 base, with 10 bases between the two germline ends. The germline CDR1 and CDR2 sequences are SGHRS and YFSETQ. The CDR3 consists of 15 residues. CDR3 sequence (DNA): TGCGCCAGCAGCTTGGGTCCTCCATGGAACACTGAAGCTTTCTTT. It translates to CASSLGPPWNTEAFF. The entire variable domain, with the rest obtained from reference TRBV5-1 and TRBJ1-1, is as follows: KAGVTQTPRYLIKTRGQQVTLSCSPISGHRSVSWYQQTPGQGLQFLFEYFSETQRNKGNFPGRFSGRQFSNSRSEMNVSTLELGDSALYLCASSLGPPWNTEAFFGQGTRLTVV.

The V call is TRBV5-6, the J call TRBJ2-1; D may correspond to TRBD1 or TRBD2 (5 bases each). Trimming removed 6 bases from V and 7 bases from J, with 20 bases in between. Germline CDR1 SGHDT, CDR2 YYEEEE. CDR3 length equals 15 residues. CDR3 in amino acids: CASTPSTLEGNEQFF. The CDR3 region has the DNA TGTGCCAGCACCCCCTCCACCTTAGAGGGGAATGAGCAGTTCTTC.

This clonotype was recorded many times. The gene calls are TRBV6-4 and TRBJ2-3; a weak D match, TRBD1 (6 bases). The CDR3 consists of 13 residues. V was pared by 6 bases and J by 1 base, with 8 bases between. Germline CDR1 is MRHNA and CDR2 is SNTAGT. CDR3: CASSRQGTDTQYF. The CDR3 DNA sequence: TGTGCCAGCAGCCGACAGGGCACAGATACGCAGTATTTT.

This clonotype was counted between two and nine times. The chain links TRBV7-9 to TRBJ2-1; 11 bases align to TRBD2. Germline V gene lookup returns CDR1 SEHNR and CDR2 FQNEAQ (reference sequence). The CDR3 has 14 residues. Unmatched junction bases numbered 10, after V lost 6 bases and J lost 12 bases. The CDR3, as DNA: TGTGCCAGCAGGCTAGCGGGAGGAAAGTCAGCGCAGTTCTTC. Encoded protein: CASRLAGGKSAQFF.

This clonotype turned up a few times. V and J are TRBV27 and TRBJ2-1, with 13 bases identical to TRBD2. V lost 4 bases and J lost 0; bases outside the gene matches: 6. From germline, CDR1 is MNHEY and CDR2 SMNVEV (reference sequence). CDR3 length: 18 amino acids. The CDR3 nucleotides read TGTGCCAGCAGTTCAACTAGCGGGAGGGAGAGCTCCTACAATGAGCAGTTCTTC. It is translated as CASSSTSGRESSYNEQFF.

The CDR3 coding sequence is TGTGCCAGCAGTTTTAATTGGGAGGCTAACTATGGCTACACCTTC. Translated, it gives CASSFNWEANYGYTF. V usage is TRBV12-3 or TRBV12-4 and J usage is TRBJ1-2; no definite D call. The CDR3 has 15 amino acids. With 3 bases removed from V and 0 bases from J, the gap between germline ends came to 11 bases.

The genes are TRBV5-5 and TRBJ2-5; the D gene is possibly TRBD2 (6 bases). The CDR3 spans 16 residues. The germline gives CDR1 SGHKS, CDR2 YYEKEE (reference sequence). Trimming took 3 bases from V and 5 from J, leaving 20 bases between them. The CDR3 loop is CASSWGDWSLGETQYF. CDR3 nucleotides: TGTGCCAGCAGCTGGGGGGACTGGTCTTTGGGGGAGACCCAGTACTTC. Drawing the rest from reference TRBV5-5 and TRBJ2-5, the complete variable domain is DAGVTQSPTHLIKTRGQQVTLRCSPISGHKSVSWYQQVLGQGPQFIFQYYEKEERGRGNFPDRFSARQFPNYSSELNVNALLLGDSALYLCASSWGDWSLGETQYFGPGTRLLVL.

The V and J genes are TRBV5-5 and TRBJ2-1; a weak D match, TRBD2 (5 bases). Germline values: CDR1 SGHKS, CDR2 YYEKEE (reference sequence). Deletions cut 0 bases from V and 8 bases from J, with 15 bases between. This CDR3 has 15 residues. The CDR3 DNA reads TGTGCCAGCAGCTTGGCTTTAGGACTGTACGATGAGCAGTTCTTC. Its translation: CASSLALGLYDEQFF.

The genes are TRBV4-1 and TRBJ2-7; D remains ambiguous. The CDR3 contains 13 residues. Germline assignment: CDR1 MGHRA and CDR2 YSYEKL. V lost 1 base to trimming and J lost 3 bases, with 7 bases between them. The CDR3 DNA is TGCGCCAGCAGCCAAGCGCAGTTCTACGAGCAGTACTTC. Protein sequence: CASSQAQFYEQYF.

The J gene is TRBJ1-2, the V gene TRBV6-5, with a possible D match to TRBD1 (6 bases). Between the trimmed V and J ends, which lost 4 bases and 8 bases, there was a span of 23 bases. Germline V lookup: CDR1 MNHEY, CDR2 SVGAGI. This CDR3 is built from 16 residues. CDR3 nucleotide sequence: TGTGCCAGCAGTTCCTCCTTAGACAGGCCGGGAGGGGGCTACACCTTC. As protein: CASSSSLDRPGGGYTF.

This chain connects TRBV20-1 to TRBJ1-1; D is perhaps TRBD1 (6 bases). Trimming shortened V by 6 bases and J by 3 bases, and 23 bases separated the two germline ends. Germline V CDR1 and CDR2: DFQATT, SNEGSKA (reference sequence). The CDR3 spans 16 residues. This chain's CDR3 is CSAPRGGPPGDTEAFF. The CDR3 DNA reads TGCAGTGCCCCTCGGGGGGGCCCTCCAGGGGACACTGAAGCTTTCTTT.

The chain combines TRBV27 with TRBJ2-5; a possible D gene is TRBD1 (5 bases). This CDR3 has 15 residues. Germline CDR1 reads MNHEY; CDR2 reads SMNVEV (reference sequence). V lost 5 bases and J lost 2, with 15 bases in between. The DNA for the CDR3 is TGTGCCAGCAGTCGTAGACAGCTTGGGCAAGAGACCCAGTACTTC. Its translation is CASSRRQLGQETQYF.

The V call is TRBV2, the J call TRBJ2-1, with TRBD2 identical over 12 bases. Per germline, CDR1 SNHLY and CDR2 FYNNEI. The CDR3 length is 16 residues. Trimming took 6 bases from V and 0 from J; bases not matched to a gene: 3. CDR3 coding DNA: TGTGCCAGCAGGGCGACTAGCGGGAGCTCCTACAATGAGCAGTTCTTC. Translation: CASRATSGSSYNEQFF.

The V and J genes are TRBV20-1 and TRBJ2-1; D is undetermined. The CDR3 consists of 14 residues. Deletions cut 3 bases from V and 0 bases from J, with 9 bases between. Germline loops: CDR1 DFQATT, CDR2 SNEGSKA (reference sequence). This chain's CDR3 is CSASLAHSYNEQFF. In nucleotides, the CDR3 is TGCAGTGCTAGTCTCGCTCACTCCTACAATGAGCAGTTCTTC.

This rearrangement joins TRBV7-8 to TRBJ2-3; D call uncertain. This CDR3 has 14 amino acids. The germline V gene has CDR1 SGHVS and CDR2 FQNEAQ. Trimming left V 6 bases short and J 2 bases short, with 12 bases between. The CDR3 region has the DNA TGTGCCAGCAGGGTAGGCGCGGTCACAGATACGCAGTATTTT. Its translation is CASRVGAVTDTQYF. The complete variable domain, with remaining parts taken from reference TRBV7-8 and TRBJ2-3, reads GAGVSQSPRYKVAKRGQDVALRCDPISGHVSLFWYQQALGQGPEFLTYFQNEAQLDKSGLPSDRFFAERPEGSVSTLKIQRTQQEDSAVYLCASRVGAVTDTQYFGPGTRLTVL.

This clonotype occurred a few times. The rearrangement joins TRBV28 to TRBJ2-4; no clear D gene. The CDR3 has 15 amino acids. The ends were cut back, 5 bases at V and 0 bases at J, with 11 bases in the middle. The germline V gene encodes CDR1 MDHEN and CDR2 SYDVKM. CDR3 protein: CASSGPRLAKNIQYF. CDR3 nucleotide sequence: TGTGCCAGCAGTGGCCCCCGGTTAGCCAAAAACATTCAGTACTTC.

J is TRBJ2-1 and V is TRBV10-3; D is uncertain. The ends were cut back, 7 bases at V and 8 bases at J, with 15 bases in the middle. This CDR3 contains 13 residues. CDR1 is ENHRY, CDR2 SYGVKD, per germline. CDR3 sequence (DNA): TGTGCCATCACCGGTGGGCCCGGGTATGAGCAGTTCTTC. Protein product: CAITGGPGYEQFF.

The gene calls are TRBV7-9 and TRBJ2-3; D is unresolved. Trimming left V 0 bases short and J 7 bases short, with 14 bases between. Per germline, CDR1 SEHNR and CDR2 FQNEAQ (reference sequence). The CDR3 is 15 residues long. The CDR3 spells CASSLALEGQHTQYF. The CDR3 DNA reads TGTGCCAGCAGCTTAGCGCTTGAAGGGCAACATACGCAGTATTTT.

V gene TRBV14 combines with J gene TRBJ2-5, with 8 bases that match TRBD1. CDR1 SGHDN and CDR2 FVKESK come from the germline V gene. The CDR3 has 14 residues. V lost 6 bases, J lost 4 bases, and 7 bases stayed unmatched. The CDR3 nucleotides are TGTGCCAGCAGACAACAGGGGGGCGGAGAGACCCAGTACTTC. Translating gives CASRQQGGGETQYF.

The chain uses TRBV9 and TRBJ2-1; TRBD1 matches 7 bases. The CDR3 is made up of 17 amino acids. The V and J ends lost 0 bases and 2 bases, in that order; junction bases with no gene match: 8. Germline V gene data show CDR1 as SGDLS and CDR2 as YYNGEE. For the CDR3, the DNA is TGTGCCAGCAGCGTAGCCCTTGACAGGGAAGCCTACAATGAGCAGTTCTTC. Encoded protein: CASSVALDREAYNEQFF.

The rearrangement uses TRBV30 and TRBJ1-2; D is ambiguous. The CDR3 covers 13 residues. The V and J ends lost 4 bases and 2 bases respectively, with 11 bases between them. Germline CDR1 GTSNPN, CDR2 SVGIG (reference sequence). Written as DNA, the CDR3 is TGTGCCTGGAAGGTCCTGCCGAACTATGGCTACACCTTC. This codes for CAWKVLPNYGYTF.

This clonotype was counted a few times. The chain is built from TRBV28 and TRBJ2-4, with 10 bases matching TRBD2. Germline-derived CDR1 and CDR2 are MDHEN and SYDVKM. This CDR3 has 10 residues. CDR3 loop: CASGRNIQYF. As DNA, the CDR3 is TGTGCTAGCGGGAGGAACATTCAGTACTTC.

The chain combines TRBV20-1 with TRBJ2-1; D unclear. This CDR3 is built from 10 residues. The V and J ends lost 5 bases and 4 bases respectively, with 3 bases between them. Germline CDR1 DFQATT, CDR2 SNEGSKA (reference sequence). This CDR3 is CSAEYNEQFF. In nucleotides, the CDR3 is TGCAGTGCTGAATACAATGAGCAGTTCTTC.